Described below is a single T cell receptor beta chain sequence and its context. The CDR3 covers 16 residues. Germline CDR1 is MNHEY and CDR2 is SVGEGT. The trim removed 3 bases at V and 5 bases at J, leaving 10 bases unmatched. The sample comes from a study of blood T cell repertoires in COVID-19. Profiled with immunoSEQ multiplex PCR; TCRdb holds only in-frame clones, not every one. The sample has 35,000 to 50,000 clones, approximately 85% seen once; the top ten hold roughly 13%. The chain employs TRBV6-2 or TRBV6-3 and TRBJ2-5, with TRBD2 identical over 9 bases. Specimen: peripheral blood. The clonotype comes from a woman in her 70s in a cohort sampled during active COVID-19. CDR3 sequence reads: CASSYTVAGDWETQYF. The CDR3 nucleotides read TGTGCCAGCAGTTATACGGTAGCGGGAGATTGGGAGACCCAGTACTTC.